The 2 T cell receptor beta chains below all came from one sample that was sequenced in a study of blood T cell repertoires in COVID-19. Libraries were prepared by immunoSEQ multiplex PCR; TCRdb keeps only in-frame clonotypes and omits some of them. Altogether a few hundred thousand clones are present, around nine tenths being singletons, with the ten largest covering 1.8%. Source material: PBMCs or T cells enriched from blood (not recorded which). The receptors were sampled from a woman between 40 and 55 years old who had recovered from COVID-19.

This clone has just a few counts. The V gene is TRBV4-3, the J gene TRBJ2-1; possible D gene TRBD1, 5 bases. The CDR3 covers 16 residues. Germline CDR1 and CDR2: LGHNA and YSLEER. Trimming took off 5 bases at V and 0 bases at J, with 14 bases between the two ends. CDR3 nucleotide sequence: TGCGCCAGCAGCGTAGGGTCGACAGACTCCTACAATGAGCAGTTCTTC. Its translation: CASSVGSTDSYNEQFF.

This sequence joins TRBV15 and TRBJ1-4; D may be TRBD1 (5 bases). Germline-derived CDR1 and CDR2 are LNHNV and YYDKDF (reference sequence). V was trimmed by 0 bases and J by 7 bases, leaving 15 bases between them. The CDR3 runs to 16 residues. The CDR3 loop is CATSRDRRGGAEKLFF. The DNA for the CDR3 is TGTGCCACCAGCAGAGATCGGAGGGGAGGGGCTGAAAAACTGTTTTTT.